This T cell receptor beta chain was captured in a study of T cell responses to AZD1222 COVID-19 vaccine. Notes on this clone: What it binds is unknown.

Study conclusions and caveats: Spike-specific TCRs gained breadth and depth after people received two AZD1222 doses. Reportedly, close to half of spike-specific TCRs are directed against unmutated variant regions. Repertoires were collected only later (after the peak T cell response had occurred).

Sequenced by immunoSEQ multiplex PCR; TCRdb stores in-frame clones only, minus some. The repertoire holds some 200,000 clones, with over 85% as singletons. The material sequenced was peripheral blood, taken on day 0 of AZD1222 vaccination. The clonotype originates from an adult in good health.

CDR3 residues: CASSYSLLAGGTTYEQYF. The CDR3 region has the DNA TGTGCCAGCAGTTACTCCCTCCTAGCGGGAGGCACTACCTACGAGCAGTACTTC. The J gene is TRBJ2-7, the V gene TRBV6-2 or TRBV6-3; 11 bases are a match to TRBD2. Germline CDR1 and CDR2: MNHEY and SVGEGT. The CDR3 contains 18 residues. The J segment lost 2 bases and the V segment lost 0 bases, leaving 9 bases of the junction unmatched.